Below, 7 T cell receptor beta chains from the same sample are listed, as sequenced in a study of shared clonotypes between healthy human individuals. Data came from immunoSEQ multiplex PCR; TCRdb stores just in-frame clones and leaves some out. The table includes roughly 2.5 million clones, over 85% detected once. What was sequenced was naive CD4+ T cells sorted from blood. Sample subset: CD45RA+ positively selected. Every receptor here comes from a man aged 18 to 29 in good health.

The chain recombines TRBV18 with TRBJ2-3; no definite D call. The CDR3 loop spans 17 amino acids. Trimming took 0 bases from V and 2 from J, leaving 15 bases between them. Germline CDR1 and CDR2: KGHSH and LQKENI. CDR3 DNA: TGTGCCAGCTCACCACCGGGCCCAAAATCATACACAGATACGCAGTATTTT. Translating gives CASSPPGPKSYTDTQYF.

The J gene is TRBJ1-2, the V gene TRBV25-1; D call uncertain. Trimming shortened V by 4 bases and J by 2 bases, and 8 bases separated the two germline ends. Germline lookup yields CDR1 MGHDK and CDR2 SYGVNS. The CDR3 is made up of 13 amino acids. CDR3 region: CASSVTENYGYTF. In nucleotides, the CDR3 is TGTGCCAGCAGTGTCACAGAAAACTATGGCTACACCTTC.

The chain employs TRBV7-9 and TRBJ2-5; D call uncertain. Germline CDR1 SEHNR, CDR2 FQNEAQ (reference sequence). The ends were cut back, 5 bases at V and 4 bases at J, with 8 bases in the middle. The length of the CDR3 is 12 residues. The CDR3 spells CASSPLIETQYF. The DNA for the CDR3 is TGTGCCAGCAGCCCCCTTATAGAGACCCAGTACTTC.

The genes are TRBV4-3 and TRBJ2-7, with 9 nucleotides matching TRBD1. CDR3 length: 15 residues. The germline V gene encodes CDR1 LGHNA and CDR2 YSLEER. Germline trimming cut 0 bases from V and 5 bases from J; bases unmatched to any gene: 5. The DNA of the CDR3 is TGCGCCAGCAGCCAAGAGGGGACAGGGCTCCACGAGCAGTACTTC. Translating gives CASSQEGTGLHEQYF.

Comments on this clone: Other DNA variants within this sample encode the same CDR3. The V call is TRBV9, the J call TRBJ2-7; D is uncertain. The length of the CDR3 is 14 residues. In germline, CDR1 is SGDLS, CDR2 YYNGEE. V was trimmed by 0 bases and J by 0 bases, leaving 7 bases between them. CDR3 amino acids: CASSVVGSSYEQYF. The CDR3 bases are TGTGCCAGCAGCGTAGTCGGTTCCTCCTACGAGCAGTACTTC.

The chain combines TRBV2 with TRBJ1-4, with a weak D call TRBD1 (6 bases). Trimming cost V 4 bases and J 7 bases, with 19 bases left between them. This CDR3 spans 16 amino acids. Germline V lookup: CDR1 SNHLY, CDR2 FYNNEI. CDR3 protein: CASSALVVGHSEKLFF. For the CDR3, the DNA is TGTGCCAGCAGTGCTTTAGTTGTGGGACATAGTGAAAAACTGTTTTTT.

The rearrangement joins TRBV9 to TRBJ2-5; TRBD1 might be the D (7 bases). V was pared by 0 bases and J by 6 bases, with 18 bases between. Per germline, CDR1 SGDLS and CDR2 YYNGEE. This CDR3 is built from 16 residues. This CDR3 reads CASSVGQGGAIQTQYF. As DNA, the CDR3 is TGTGCCAGCAGCGTAGGTCAGGGGGGCGCGATACAGACCCAGTACTTC.